The TCR beta chain under discussion was sequenced for a study of blood T cells in healthy people across ages. Combining a sample-barcoded 5' primer with a J-beta primer mix, a second PCR ran for about 7 to 11 cycles. Using its own MiXCR run on the 5' RACE reads, TCRdb lists one record per CDR3 protein. The data contain around 850,000 distinct CDR3 sequences, about 34% of them singletons. The CDR3 spans 14 residues. Germline V gene lookup returns CDR1 SGHDN and CDR2 FVKESK. V lost 4 bases, J lost 0 bases, and 9 bases lay in between. Notes on this clonotype: The antigen remains undetermined.

Findings of the study overall: Strong correlation linked observed beta diversity and percent naive T cells.

This chain uses TRBV14 with TRBJ2-5; the D is unclear. The sequencing input was blood. The sequence derives from a man aged 18 to 30 in good health. The CDR3 DNA reads as TGTGCCAGCAGCCGGTCAGACAACCAAGAGACCCAGTACTTC. Protein product: CASSRSDNQETQYF.